The 27 T cell receptor beta chains in this list originate from one sample, sequenced in a study of OX40 agonist ivuxolimab in advanced cancers. This table comes from immunoSEQ multiplex PCR, and its TCRdb copy is limited to in-frame clones, with some not included. The table records roughly 50,000 clones, about 86% of them present only once. The sample consisted of CD4+ or CD8+ T cells sorted from blood, taken in a trial of the OX40 agonist ivuxolimab. These receptors all come from an adult with an advanced solid tumor such as melanoma, head and neck, liver or kidney cancer.

This chain uses TRBV7-2 with TRBJ2-5, with TRBD1 identical over 9 bases. This CDR3 region has 15 residues. Germline V gene sequence: CDR1 SGHTA, CDR2 FQGNSA. V was clipped by 3 bases and J by 3 bases; unmatched bases: 5. DNA for the CDR3: TGTGCCAGCAGCTTCGCCGGGACAGGGAAAGAGACCCAGTACTTC. This gives the protein CASSFAGTGKETQYF.

This chain uses TRBV5-6 with TRBJ2-2, with D perhaps TRBD2 (6 bases). Germline loops: CDR1 SGHDT, CDR2 YYEEEE. The CDR3 is 14 amino acids. The V gene lost 3 bases and the J gene lost 6 bases, with 12 bases spanning the gap. As DNA, the CDR3 is TGTGCCAGCAGCTCGGCGAGACTAGCCGGGGAGCTGTTTTTT. Its protein product is CASSSARLAGELFF.

This clone appeared once. The rearrangement uses TRBV4-1 and TRBJ2-2; maybe TRBD2 (5 bases). Looked up from germline, CDR1 is MGHRA and CDR2 is YSYEKL. CDR3 size: 16 residues. The V and J ends lost 1 base and 2 bases respectively, with 11 bases between them. CDR3 sequence: CASSQGLAHNTGELFF. The CDR3 bases are TGCGCCAGCAGCCAAGGGTTAGCGCATAACACCGGGGAGCTGTTTTTT.

The CDR3 loop reads CASSPGQGRSYNSPLHF. CDR3 coding DNA: TGTGCCAGCTCACCCGGACAGGGAAGATCCTATAATTCACCCCTCCACTTT. This chain uses TRBV18 with TRBJ1-6, with 8 bases matching TRBD1. From germline, CDR1 is KGHSH and CDR2 LQKENI. This CDR3 spans 17 amino acids. V was clipped by 3 bases and J by 1 base; unmatched bases: 5.

The CDR3 coding sequence is TGTGCCAGCAGGTCTTTGGGGACCACCTACGAGCAGTACTTC. Translating gives CASRSLGTTYEQYF. The chain links TRBV6-5 to TRBJ2-5; TRBD1 or TRBD2 may be the D gene (5 bases each). The J call may be faulty, since TRBJ2-7 better matches the DNA end. Looked up from germline, CDR1 is MNHEY and CDR2 is SVGAGI. This CDR3 spans 14 amino acids.

This clone showed up just once. This chain joins TRBV7-2 and TRBJ1-2; D not resolved. V was clipped by 4 bases and J by 1 base, with 13 bases between them. Germline CDR1 is SGHTA and CDR2 is FQGNSA. This CDR3 has 15 amino acids. This chain's CDR3 is CASSSPLTLNYGYTF. In nucleotides, the CDR3 is TGTGCCAGCAGCTCCCCCCTGACCCTTAACTATGGCTACACCTTC. Together with reference TRBV7-2 and TRBJ1-2, the CDR3 gives the full variable domain: GAGVSQSPSNKVTEKGKDVELRCDPISGHTALYWYRQSLGQGLEFLIYFQGNSAPDKSGLPSDRFSAERTGGSVSTLTIQRTQQEDSAVYLCASSSPLTLNYGYTFGSGTRLTVV.

This rearrangement joins TRBV27 to TRBJ1-5, with D uncertain. This CDR3 is built from 13 residues. Trimming removed 2 bases from V and 4 bases from J, with 6 bases in between. The germline V gene encodes CDR1 MNHEY and CDR2 SMNVEV (reference sequence). The CDR3 sequence is CASSLRENQPQHF. For the CDR3, the DNA is TGTGCCAGCAGTTTACGCGAGAATCAGCCCCAGCATTTT.

This clone was detected a few times. The rearrangement uses TRBV7-9 and TRBJ2-3, with TRBD2 matching 14 bases. The CDR3 is 17 residues long. Trimming cost V 1 base and J 3 bases; bases outside gene matches: 3. Germline CDR1 SEHNR, CDR2 FQNEAQ (reference sequence). CDR3 in amino acids: CASSLGLAGGRTDTQYF. CDR3 in DNA: TGTGCCAGCAGCTTAGGACTAGCGGGGGGGCGGACAGATACGCAGTATTTT.

In the case of this clone: The same CDR3 also results from other DNA sequences found in this sample. The chain recombines TRBV6-5 with TRBJ2-5, with D perhaps assigned TRBD1 or TRBD2 (6 bases each). Per germline, CDR1 MNHEY and CDR2 SVGAGI. The CDR3 runs 13 residues. V was shortened by 2 bases and J by 5 bases, with 9 bases between the two germline ends. CDR3 in DNA: TGTGCCAGCAGTTACGGGGGGCTGGAGACCCAGTACTTC. Translation gives CASSYGGLETQYF.

The chain recombines TRBV28 with TRBJ1-2; TRBD1 agrees at 7 bases. The germline V gene encodes CDR1 MDHEN and CDR2 SYDVKM. Losses at the gene ends were 6 bases for V and 5 bases for J; bases not matched to a gene: 3. The CDR3 is made up of 12 amino acids. In nucleotides, the CDR3 is TGTGCCAGCAGAGGGGGCCGGTATGGCTACACCTTC. Translating it yields CASRGGRYGYTF.

This clone appeared a single time. J is TRBJ1-1 and V is TRBV6-1, with 7 bases that match TRBD1. J gave up 4 bases and V 4 bases, and 9 bases lay outside the gene matches. Germline V gene data show CDR1 as MNHNS and CDR2 as SASEGT. This CDR3 comprises 15 residues. This chain's CDR3 is CASSGGQARSTEAFF. The CDR3, as DNA: TGTGCCAGCAGTGGCGGACAGGCGCGGTCCACTGAAGCTTTCTTT.

This clone has just a few counts. The chain couples TRBV18 to TRBJ1-1, with a tentative D call TRBD1 (5 bases). From germline, CDR1 is KGHSH and CDR2 LQKENI. V was pared by 1 base and J by 0 bases, with 12 bases between. There are 16 residues in the CDR3. The CDR3 reads CASSPLGLKMNTEAFF. DNA of the CDR3: TGTGCCAGCTCACCACTGGGGCTTAAAATGAACACTGAAGCTTTCTTT.

J is TRBJ2-7 and V is TRBV18; TRBD1 agrees at 11 bases. Looked up from germline, CDR1 is KGHSH and CDR2 is LQKENI. The V gene end was trimmed by 3 bases and the J gene end by 6 bases; junction bases not matched to a gene: 4. The CDR3 consists of 14 residues. The CDR3 nucleotides read TGTGCCAGCTCACCGGACAGGGGGCTGGGCGAGCAGTACTTC. Translated: CASSPDRGLGEQYF.

By share of the sample, this clone is medium-sized. The genes are TRBV9 and TRBJ1-2, with D possibly matching TRBD1 (5 bases). Germline values: CDR1 SGDLS, CDR2 YYNGEE. The germline V and J ends were trimmed by 5 bases and 7 bases, with 15 bases remaining between them. The CDR3 sequence is 13 residues long. CDR3 loop: CASSSWGEGGYTF. For the CDR3, the DNA is TGTGCCAGCAGTTCCTGGGGGGAAGGTGGCTACACCTTC.

This chain connects TRBV6-5 to TRBJ1-4, with D uncertain. CDR1 MNHEY and CDR2 SVGAGI come from the germline V gene. V shed 5 bases and J shed 3 bases, with 7 bases lying between them. The CDR3 is made up of 13 amino acids. The CDR3 here is CASSLTSNEKLFF. The DNA of the CDR3 is TGTGCCAGCAGTCTGACATCTAATGAAAAACTGTTTTTT.

The rearrangement uses TRBV6-6 and TRBJ1-2, with D possibly matching TRBD1 (5 bases). Germline CDR1 is MNHNY and CDR2 is SVGAGI (reference sequence). The CDR3 has 15 residues. The V gene lost 0 bases and the J gene lost 2 bases, with 10 bases spanning the gap. Here the CDR3 reads CASSYSGRVNYGYTF. CDR3 nucleotides: TGTGCCAGCAGTTACTCAGGCAGGGTCAACTATGGCTACACCTTC.

This chain links TRBV6-5 with TRBJ1-2, with D perhaps TRBD1 (5 bases). Germline CDR1 MNHEY, CDR2 SVGAGI. The CDR3 loop spans 11 amino acids. V was clipped by 7 bases and J by 4 bases, with 7 bases between them. In DNA form, the CDR3 reads TGTGCCAGCACCGACAGCTATGGCTACACCTTC. This codes for CASTDSYGYTF.

The V and J genes are TRBV5-1 and TRBJ1-6; weak D call: TRBD1 (5 bases). Germline V gene sequence: CDR1 SGHRS, CDR2 YFSETQ. The CDR3 length is 16 residues. The V gene lost 4 bases and the J gene lost 2 bases, with 13 bases spanning the gap. The CDR3 here is CASSEGRSTYNSPLHF. The DNA of the CDR3 is TGCGCCAGCAGCGAGGGACGGTCGACCTATAATTCACCCCTCCACTTT.

J is TRBJ2-1 and V is TRBV5-1; the match to TRBD2 covers 9 bases. Unmatched junction bases numbered 15, after V lost 3 bases and J lost 8 bases. The CDR3 has 17 residues. Germline CDR1 reads SGHRS; CDR2 reads YFSETQ. Written as DNA, the CDR3 is TGCGCCAGCAGCTCGGGGCTAGCGGGGATCTTAGTGGATGAGCAGTTCTTC. It specifies CASSSGLAGILVDEQFF.

The chain links TRBV7-9 to TRBJ1-2; D gene uncertain. V was pared by 0 bases and J by 0 bases, with 8 bases between. The germline V gene encodes CDR1 SEHNR and CDR2 FQNEAQ (reference sequence). The CDR3 covers 15 residues. Here the CDR3 DNA reads TGTGCCAGCAGCTTAGCCAAGAACCCTAACTATGGCTACACCTTC. Protein: CASSLAKNPNYGYTF.

The rearrangement links TRBV10-2 to TRBJ1-1; D gene ambiguous. Germline values: CDR1 WSHSY, CDR2 SAAADI. CDR3 length: 15 amino acids. With 0 bases removed from V and 0 bases from J, the gap between germline ends came to 8 bases. DNA for the CDR3: TGCGCCAGCAGTGAGTCGAGGACGGTGAACACTGAAGCTTTCTTT. It yields the protein CASSESRTVNTEAFF.

The DNA for the CDR3 is TGTGCCAGCAGCTTATCAGGGGCCTCCTACGAGCAGTACTTC. Translating gives CASSLSGASYEQYF. This chain uses TRBV11-2 with TRBJ2-7; a weak D match, TRBD1 (6 bases). Germline V lookup: CDR1 SGHAT, CDR2 FQNNGV. The CDR3 loop spans 14 amino acids. The ends were cut back, 2 bases at V and 0 bases at J, with 8 bases in the middle.

The chain uses TRBV27 and TRBJ2-7; 7 bases align to TRBD1. This CDR3 contains 13 residues. With 6 bases clipped from V and 2 bases from J, the junction kept 4 bases outside the gene matches. In germline, CDR1 is MNHEY, CDR2 SMNVEV (reference sequence). CDR3 in DNA: TGTGCCAGCAGCCGGGACAGCGCCTACGAGCAGTACTTC. Its protein product is CASSRDSAYEQYF.

The rearrangement links TRBV5-1 to TRBJ2-1; 11 positions match TRBD2. The CDR3 extends over 16 amino acids. V lost 4 bases, J lost 6 bases, and 9 bases stayed unmatched. Germline V gene lookup returns CDR1 SGHRS and CDR2 YFSETQ. The CDR3 loop reads CASSKGLAAFSNEQFF. The CDR3 region has the DNA TGCGCCAGCAGCAAGGGACTAGCGGCTTTCAGCAATGAGCAGTTCTTC.

The chain joins TRBV7-9 to TRBJ2-7, with a weak D call TRBD2 (5 bases). Germline values: CDR1 SEHNR, CDR2 FQNEAQ (reference sequence). V was pared by 2 bases and J by 6 bases, with 8 bases between. This CDR3 is 12 amino acids long. The CDR3 loop reads CASSLIGVEQYF. The CDR3, as DNA: TGTGCCAGCAGCTTAATCGGGGTCGAGCAGTACTTC.

V gene TRBV5-1 combines with J gene TRBJ2-5, with D possibly matching TRBD1 (5 bases). The ends were cut back, 0 bases at V and 5 bases at J, with 17 bases in the middle. The CDR3 is 16 residues long. In germline, CDR1 is SGHRS, CDR2 YFSETQ. CDR3 loop: CASSLAVSGFRETQYF. DNA of the CDR3: TGCGCCAGCAGCTTGGCCGTCTCAGGGTTTCGGGAGACCCAGTACTTC.

The count of this clone is one. J is TRBJ2-1 and V is TRBV6-5; D call uncertain. This CDR3 contains 15 residues. CDR1 and CDR2 (germline): MNHEY, SVGAGI. V was trimmed by 6 bases and J by 0 bases, leaving 12 bases between them. CDR3 nucleotide sequence: TGTGCCAGCAGCCGGGTCCTCATCTCCTACAATGAGCAGTTCTTC. Translated: CASSRVLISYNEQFF.